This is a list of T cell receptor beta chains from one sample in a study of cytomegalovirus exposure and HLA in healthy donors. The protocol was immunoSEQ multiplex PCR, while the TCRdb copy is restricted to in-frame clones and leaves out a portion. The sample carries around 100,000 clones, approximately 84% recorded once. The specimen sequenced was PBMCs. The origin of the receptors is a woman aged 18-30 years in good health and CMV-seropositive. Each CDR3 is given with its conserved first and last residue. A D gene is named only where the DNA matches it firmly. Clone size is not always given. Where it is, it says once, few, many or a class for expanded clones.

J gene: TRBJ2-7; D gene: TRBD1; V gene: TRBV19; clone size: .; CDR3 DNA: TGTGCCAGTAGTATCGAGGGGACAGCCTACGAGCAGTACTTC; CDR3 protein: CASSIEGTAYEQYF
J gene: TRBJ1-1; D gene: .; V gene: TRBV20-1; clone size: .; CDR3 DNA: TGCAGTGCTACGCCGGGTTGGGAAGCTTTCTTT; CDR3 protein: CSATPGWEAFF
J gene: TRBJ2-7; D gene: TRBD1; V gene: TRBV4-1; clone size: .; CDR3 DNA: TGCGCCAGCAGCCCGGTGGACAGGGCTCACGAGCAGTACTTC; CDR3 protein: CASSPVDRAHEQYF
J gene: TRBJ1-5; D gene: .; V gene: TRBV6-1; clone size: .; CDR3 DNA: TGTGCCAGCAGTGATGGCAGGGATGTTTGGGTGGAAAATCAGCCCCAGCATTTT; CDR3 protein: CASSDGRDVWVENQPQHF
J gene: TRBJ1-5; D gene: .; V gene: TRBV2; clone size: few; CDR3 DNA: TGTGCCAGCAGTGGGGGAGAGAGGCAGCCCCAGCATTTT; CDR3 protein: CASSGGERQPQHF
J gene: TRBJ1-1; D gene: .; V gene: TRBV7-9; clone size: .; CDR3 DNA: TGTGCCAGCAGCCCCCGACAGAGGACTGAAGCTTTCTTT; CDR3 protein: CASSPRQRTEAFF
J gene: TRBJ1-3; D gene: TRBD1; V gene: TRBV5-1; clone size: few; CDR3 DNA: TGCGCCAGCAGCTTGGGGTTCGCAGGGGGCTATGGAAACACCATATATTTT; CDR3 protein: CASSLGFAGGYGNTIYF
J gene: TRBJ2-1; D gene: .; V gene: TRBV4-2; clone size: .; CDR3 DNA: TGTGCCAGCAGCCAAGATTCAGGGGGGTCCTACAATGAGCAGTTCTTC; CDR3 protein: CASSQDSGGSYNEQFF
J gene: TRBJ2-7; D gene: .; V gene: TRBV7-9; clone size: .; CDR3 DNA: TGTGCCAGCAGCTCGTACTACGAGCAGTACTTC; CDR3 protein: CASSSYYEQYF
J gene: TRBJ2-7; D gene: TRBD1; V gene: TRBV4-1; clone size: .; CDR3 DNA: TGCGCCAGCAGCCATGGACAGGGAAGGTCCTACGAGCAGTACTTC; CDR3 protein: CASSHGQGRSYEQYF
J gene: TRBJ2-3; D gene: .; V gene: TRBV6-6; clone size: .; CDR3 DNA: TGTGCCAGCAGGATTCGTGCGGGCACAGATACGCAGTATTTT; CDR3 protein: CASRIRAGTDTQYF
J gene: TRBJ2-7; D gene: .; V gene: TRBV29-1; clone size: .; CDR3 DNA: TGCAGCGTTGCGGACTTCAAGTACGAGCAGTACTTC; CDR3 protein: CSVADFKYEQYF
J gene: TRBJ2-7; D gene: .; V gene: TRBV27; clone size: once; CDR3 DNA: TGTGCCAGCAGCTCGGGACACTCCTACGAGCAGTACTTC; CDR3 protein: CASSSGHSYEQYF
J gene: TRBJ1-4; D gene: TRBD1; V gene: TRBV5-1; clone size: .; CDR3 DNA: TGCGCCAGCAGCTTGGTGGCCGGGACAGGGTTGGAAAAACTGTTTTTT; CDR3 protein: CASSLVAGTGLEKLFF
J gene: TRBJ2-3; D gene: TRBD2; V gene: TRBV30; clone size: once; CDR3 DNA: TGTGCCTGGGGGATCCGCCTAGCGGGAGATACGCAGTATTTT; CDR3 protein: CAWGIRLAGDTQYF
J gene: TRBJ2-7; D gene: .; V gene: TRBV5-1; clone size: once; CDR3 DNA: TGCGCCAGCTCCAGGGGCCCCTACGAGCAGTACTTC; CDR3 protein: CASSRGPYEQYF
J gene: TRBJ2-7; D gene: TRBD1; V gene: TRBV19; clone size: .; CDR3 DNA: TGTGCCAGTAGTATAGATCTCGGGACAGGGACGGAGCAGTACTTC; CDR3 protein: CASSIDLGTGTEQYF
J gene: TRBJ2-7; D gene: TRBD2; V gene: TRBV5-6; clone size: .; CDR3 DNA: TGTGCCCCGCCACGGGAGGGGTCCCACGAGCAGTACTTC; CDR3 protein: CAPPREGSHEQYF
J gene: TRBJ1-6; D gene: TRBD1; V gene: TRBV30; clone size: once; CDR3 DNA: TGTGCCTGGACGGGGACAGGGGACTCACCCCTCCACTTT; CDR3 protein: CAWTGTGDSPLHF
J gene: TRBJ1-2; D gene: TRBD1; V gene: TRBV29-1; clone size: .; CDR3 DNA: TGCAGCGCGGGACAGGGAAATAACTATGGCTACACCTTC; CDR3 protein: CSAGQGNNYGYTF
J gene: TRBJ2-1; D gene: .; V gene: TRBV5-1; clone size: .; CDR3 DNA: TGCGCCAGCAGCTTGGAGGCAGGGACCTACAATGAGCAGTTCTTC; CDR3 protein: CASSLEAGTYNEQFF
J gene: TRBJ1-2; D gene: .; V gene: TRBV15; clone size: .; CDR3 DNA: TGTGCCACCAGCAGAGATAGGGAGGGAGGCTACACCTTC; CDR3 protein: CATSRDREGGYTF
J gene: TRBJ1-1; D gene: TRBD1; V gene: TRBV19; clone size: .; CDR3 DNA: TGTGCCAGTAGTTGGGGAACAGGGGTGAACACTGAAGCTTTCTTT; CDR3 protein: CASSWGTGVNTEAFF
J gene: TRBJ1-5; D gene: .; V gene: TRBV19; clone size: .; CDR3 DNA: TGTGCCAGTACACAGCTTTCGAATCAGCCCCAGCATTTT; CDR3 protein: CASTQLSNQPQHF
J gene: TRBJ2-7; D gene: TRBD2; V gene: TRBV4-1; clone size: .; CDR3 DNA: TGCGCCAGCAGCCAACGAGGACTAGCGGGACGCGAGCAGTACTTC; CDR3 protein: CASSQRGLAGREQYF
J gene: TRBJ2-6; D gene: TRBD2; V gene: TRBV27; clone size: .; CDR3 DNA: TGTGCCAGCACCTCTCGCTGGGCGGGAGCTCTGGGGGCCAACGTCCTGACTTTC; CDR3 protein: CASTSRWAGALGANVLTF
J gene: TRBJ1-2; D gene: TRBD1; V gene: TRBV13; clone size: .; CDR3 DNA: TGTGCCAGCAGCCCGGACAGGCGGGATGGCTACACCTTC; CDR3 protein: CASSPDRRDGYTF
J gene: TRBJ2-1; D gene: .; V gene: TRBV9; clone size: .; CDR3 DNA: TGTGCCAGCAGCGTAGAGCGGGACACTGTCTACAATGAGCAGTTCTTC; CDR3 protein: CASSVERDTVYNEQFF
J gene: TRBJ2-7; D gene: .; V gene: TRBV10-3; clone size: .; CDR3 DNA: TGTGCCATCGGGGTAGGGGGGGTCCCCTACGAGCAGTACTTC; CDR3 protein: CAIGVGGVPYEQYF
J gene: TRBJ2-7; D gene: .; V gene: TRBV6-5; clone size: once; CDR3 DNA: TGTGCCAGCAGTTCCCCCACAGCGGGCCCATCCTACGAGCAGTACTTC; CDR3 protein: CASSSPTAGPSYEQYF
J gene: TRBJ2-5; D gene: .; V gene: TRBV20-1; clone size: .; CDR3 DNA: TGCAGTGCTACCCCATCAGAGACCCAGTACTTC; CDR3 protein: CSATPSETQYF
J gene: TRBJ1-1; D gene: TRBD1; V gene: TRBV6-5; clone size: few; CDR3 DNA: TGTGCCAGCAGTTACGGGGACAGCTCTAGGGACACTGAAGCTTTCTTT; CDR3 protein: CASSYGDSSRDTEAFF
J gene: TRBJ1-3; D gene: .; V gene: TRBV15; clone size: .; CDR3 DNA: TGTGCCACCAGACAGGGAGGAAACACCATATATTTT; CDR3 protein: CATRQGGNTIYF
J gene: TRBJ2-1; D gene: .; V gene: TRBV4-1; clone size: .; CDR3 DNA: TGCGCCAGCAGCCAAGGGAGGCTAAGCTCCTACAATGAGCAGTTCTTC; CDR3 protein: CASSQGRLSSYNEQFF
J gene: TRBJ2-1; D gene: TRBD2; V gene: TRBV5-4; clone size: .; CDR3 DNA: TGTGCCAGCAGCCAAACTAGCGGGATCTACAATGAGCAGTTCTTC; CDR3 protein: CASSQTSGIYNEQFF
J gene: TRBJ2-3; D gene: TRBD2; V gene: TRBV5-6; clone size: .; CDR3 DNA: TGTGCCAGCAGCTGGGGACTAGCGGGGTTGGGAGATACGCAGTATTTT; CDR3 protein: CASSWGLAGLGDTQYF
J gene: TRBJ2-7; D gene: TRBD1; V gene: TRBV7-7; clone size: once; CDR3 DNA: TGTGCTAGCAGCTCCCACCCGGGACAGACAGAGCAGTACTTC; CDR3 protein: CASSSHPGQTEQYF
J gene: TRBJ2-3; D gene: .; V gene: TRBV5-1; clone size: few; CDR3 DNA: TGCGCCAGCAGCTTGGGGTTGGCGGGAACCCAAATCAGCACAGATACGCAGTATTTT; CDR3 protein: CASSLGLAGTQISTDTQYF
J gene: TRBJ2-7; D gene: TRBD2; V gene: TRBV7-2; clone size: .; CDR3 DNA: TGTGCCAGCAGCTTACATAATGGCGGGAGGGCCCCCTGGGAGCAGTACTTC; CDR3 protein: CASSLHNGGRAPWEQYF
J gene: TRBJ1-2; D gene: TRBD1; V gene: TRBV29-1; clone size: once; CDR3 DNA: TGCAGCGTTCGTATGGACAGGGGGATGTATGGCTACACCTTC; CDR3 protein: CSVRMDRGMYGYTF
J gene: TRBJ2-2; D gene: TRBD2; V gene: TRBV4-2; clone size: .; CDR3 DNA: TGTGCCAGCAGCCCGACTAGCGGGAACACCGGGGAGCTGTTTTTT; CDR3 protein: CASSPTSGNTGELFF
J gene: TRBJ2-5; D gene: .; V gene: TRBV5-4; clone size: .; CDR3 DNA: TGTGCCAGCAGCCCTGATAGAGGACAACACCAAGAGACCCAGTACTTC; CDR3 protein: CASSPDRGQHQETQYF
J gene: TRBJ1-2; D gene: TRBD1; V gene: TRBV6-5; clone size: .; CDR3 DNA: TGTGCCAGCAGTTCTAAAGCCGGGACAGCCTATGGCTACACCTTC; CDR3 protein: CASSSKAGTAYGYTF
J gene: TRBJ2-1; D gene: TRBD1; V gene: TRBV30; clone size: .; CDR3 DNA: TGTGCCTGGAGTTTTCTGGGACAGGGGGCCTACAATGAGCAGTTCTTC; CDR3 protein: CAWSFLGQGAYNEQFF
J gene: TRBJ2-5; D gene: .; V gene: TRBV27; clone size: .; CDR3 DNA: TGTGCCAGCAGTCGCGGGACAGTGGAGACCCAGTACTTC; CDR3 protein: CASSRGTVETQYF
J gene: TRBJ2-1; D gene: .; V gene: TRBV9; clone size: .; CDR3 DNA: TGTGCCAGCAGCGTAGGGGGGGAGGCCTACAATGAGCAGTTCTTC; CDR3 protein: CASSVGGEAYNEQFF
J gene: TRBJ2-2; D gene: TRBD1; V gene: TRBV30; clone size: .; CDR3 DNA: TGTGCCTGGAGGGCCGGGGACAGGGACACCGGGGAGCTGTTTTTT; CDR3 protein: CAWRAGDRDTGELFF
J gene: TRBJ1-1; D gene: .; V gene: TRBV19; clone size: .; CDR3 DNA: TGTGCCAGTAGTGGCAGCGCTATGAACACTGAAGCTTTCTTT; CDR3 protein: CASSGSAMNTEAFF
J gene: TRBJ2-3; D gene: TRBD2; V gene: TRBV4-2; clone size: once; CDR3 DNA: TGTGCCAGCAGCCAAGAAGCGGGGGTTAGCACAGATACGCAGTATTTT; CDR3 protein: CASSQEAGVSTDTQYF